Each of the 13 T cell receptor beta chains below was sequenced from the same sample in a study of blood T cell repertoires in COVID-19. Libraries were prepared by immunoSEQ multiplex PCR; TCRdb keeps only in-frame clonotypes and omits some of them. The sample lists some 66,000 clones, less than 85% occurring once. The specimen sequenced was peripheral blood. The receptors were gathered from a man aged 55-75 years with acute or convalescent COVID-19.

V is TRBV7-9 and J is TRBJ2-7, with D tentatively TRBD2 (7 bases). The CDR3 spans 16 residues. V dropped 5 bases and J dropped 7 bases, with 24 bases sitting between them. CDR1 is SEHNR and CDR2 is FQNEAQ in the germline V gene (reference sequence). The CDR3 DNA follows: TGTGCCAGCAGCCCCCCGGGGGAGGGGGTGAGGAGAGAGCAGTACTTC. Its translation is CASSPPGEGVRREQYF.

The chain employs TRBV7-2 and TRBJ1-1, with 7 bases lining up with TRBD1. V was clipped by 1 base and J by 4 bases; unmatched bases: 15. This CDR3 is built from 18 residues. Germline CDR1 SGHTA, CDR2 FQGNSA. The CDR3 region is CASSLVGRQGLSSTEAFF. In nucleotides, the CDR3 is TGTGCCAGCAGCTTAGTAGGGCGACAGGGTCTTAGTAGCACTGAAGCTTTCTTT.

V gene TRBV29-1 combines with J gene TRBJ1-5; weak D call: TRBD1 (6 bases). Trimming stripped 4 bases from V and 3 bases from J, with 13 bases between. CDR3 length: 14 residues. Germline V gene sequence: CDR1 SQVTM, CDR2 ANQGSEA. Written as DNA, the CDR3 is TGCAGCGTTGCGGACAGTGACTCCAATCAGCCCCAGCATTTT. Translated, it gives CSVADSDSNQPQHF.

A single count supports this clone. Here the CDR3 reads CASRTVNTEAFF. Here the CDR3 DNA reads TGTGCCAGCCGAACTGTGAACACTGAAGCTTTCTTT. This rearrangement joins TRBV18 to TRBJ1-1; unclear D gene. Germline CDR1 and CDR2: KGHSH and LQKENI. Trimming stripped 8 bases from V and 0 bases from J, with 7 bases between. This CDR3 has 12 amino acids.

In its sample, this clone was seen once. The V call is TRBV6-4, the J call TRBJ1-5, with D uncertain. CDR1 is MRHNA, CDR2 SNTAGT, per germline. The CDR3 length is 13 residues. Trimming shortened V by 5 bases and J by 0 bases, and 5 bases separated the two germline ends. The CDR3 DNA sequence: TGTGCCAGCAGTACATATAGCAATCAGCCCCAGCATTTT. Translating gives CASSTYSNQPQHF.

The chain joins TRBV23-1 to TRBJ1-4; D is undetermined. TRBV23-1 is given ORF status, its function remaining uncertain. V was cut by 4 bases and J by 0 bases, with 12 bases left in between. The CDR3 totals 16 residues. CDR3 residues: CASSPPKQTTNEKLFF. In DNA, the CDR3 is TGCGCCAGCAGTCCTCCGAAACAGACAACTAATGAAAAACTGTTTTTT.

V is TRBV5-4 and J is TRBJ2-7, with 7 bases lining up with TRBD1. V lost 5 bases and J lost 0; bases outside the gene matches: 5. Per germline, CDR1 SGHNT and CDR2 YYREEE (reference sequence). The length of the CDR3 is 14 residues. In DNA form, the CDR3 reads TGTGCCAGCAGTTCCGGGACAGTCTCCTACGAGCAGTACTTC. Translation gives CASSSGTVSYEQYF.

This clone has just a few counts. The rearrangement links TRBV6-2 or TRBV6-3 to TRBJ2-3, with 7 bases identical to TRBD2. V gave up 5 bases and J gave up 2 bases; unmatched junction bases: 7. CDR1 MNHEY and CDR2 SVGEGT come from the germline V gene. The CDR3 length is 15 residues. The CDR3 DNA sequence: TGTGCCAGCAGTCCCAGCGGGGCCCCCACAGATACGCAGTATTTT. Amino acids: CASSPSGAPTDTQYF.

The chain has TRBV10-3 and TRBJ1-5, with 8 nucleotides matching TRBD1. Germline CDR1 ENHRY, CDR2 SYGVKD. V lost 4 bases and J lost 5; bases outside the gene matches: 7. The CDR3 spans 15 residues. DNA for the CDR3: TGTGCCATCAGTGGGGGAGGGACAGGTCATCAGCCCCAGCATTTT. Its protein product is CAISGGGTGHQPQHF.

This chain links TRBV7-2 with TRBJ2-5, with 9 bases that match TRBD2. The germline gives CDR1 SGHTA, CDR2 FQGNSA. V was clipped by 4 bases and J by 1 base; unmatched bases: 7. This CDR3 has 16 amino acids. The CDR3 spells CASSSQRRGGQETQYF. The CDR3 bases are TGTGCCAGCAGCTCTCAGCGGCGGGGGGGCCAAGAGACCCAGTACTTC.

This rearrangement joins TRBV19 to TRBJ1-2; tentatively, D is TRBD1 (5 bases). Germline loops: CDR1 LNHDA, CDR2 SQIVND (reference sequence). Trimming took off 1 base at V and 1 base at J, with 16 bases between the two ends. CDR3 size: 17 residues. The CDR3 DNA reads as TGTGCCAGTAGTATAGGGCAGGGCGGCTCTTATAACTATGGCTACACCTTC. It codes for CASSIGQGGSYNYGYTF.

The rearrangement joins TRBV30 to TRBJ1-6; the D is unclear. CDR1 and CDR2 from the germline V gene are GTSNPN and SVGIG (reference sequence). V was shortened by 3 bases and J by 5 bases, with 11 bases between the two germline ends. The CDR3 consists of 14 residues. The CDR3 bases are TGTGCCTGGAGGCGCCTCGGTAATAATTCACCCCTCCACTTT. Translating it yields CAWRRLGNNSPLHF. The whole variable domain, remainder taken from reference TRBV30 and TRBJ1-6, is SQTIHQWPATLVQPVGSPLSLECTVEGTSNPNLYWYRQAAGRGLQLLFYSVGIGQISSEVPQNLSASRPQDRQFILSSKKLLLSDSGFYLCAWRRLGNNSPLHFGNGTRLTVT.

The J gene is TRBJ1-1, the V gene TRBV6-5, with 8 positions matching TRBD1. The CDR3 contains 15 residues. Germline assignment: CDR1 MNHEY and CDR2 SVGAGI. V shed 8 bases and J 2 bases; nucleotides not matched to a gene: 10. Here the CDR3 DNA reads TGTGCCAGCGAGCCGGCCAGGGGGCGTAACACTGAAGCTTTCTTT. Protein: CASEPARGRNTEAFF.